This TCR beta chain derives from a study of OX40 agonist ivuxolimab in advanced cancers. General study points: Among patients with partial responses at 0.1-3.0 mg/kg, clonal expansion was among the lowest.

This clone was counted only a few times. What it recognizes is unknown. The protocol was immunoSEQ multiplex PCR, while the TCRdb copy is restricted to in-frame clones and leaves out a portion. The sample carries some 35,000 clones, roughly 80% recorded once. The starting material was CD4+ or CD8+ T cells sorted from blood, obtained in a trial of the OX40 agonist ivuxolimab. The sequence derives from an adult with an advanced solid tumor such as melanoma, head and neck, liver or kidney cancer.

The CDR3 protein is CASSLRAPGQVSYGYTF. DNA of the CDR3: TGCGCCAGCAGCTTGAGGGCCCCTGGACAGGTATCGTATGGCTACACCTTC. The chain couples TRBV5-1 to TRBJ1-2; 7 nucleotides agree with TRBD1. Germline CDR1 and CDR2: SGHRS and YFSETQ. CDR3 length: 17 residues. V gave up 1 base and J gave up 5 bases; unmatched junction bases: 14.